Given below is one TCR beta chain in context. Its matching antigen is unknown. This entry belongs to a study of T cell repertoires in cytomegalovirus infection. Study-wide background: As its CMV epitopes, the study selected recently identified HLA-C-restricted and well-studied HLA-B-restricted targets. CMV infection together with matching HLA type was indicated by public TCR beta signatures. Study-wide results and caveats: Frequencies of public TCR beta families were cumulated, and this identified carriers of CMV plus the relevant HLA.

In TCRdb, the reads were re-called with MiXCR into one record per CDR3 protein. The sample records some 120,000 distinct CDR3 sequences, about 32% being singletons. V gave up 0 bases and J gave up 2 bases, with 10 bases separating them. The CDR3 extends over 15 amino acids. The germline V gene encodes CDR1 MNHGY and CDR2 SAAAGT. This TCR came from a human donor in good health (CMV status not recorded). Some clones in this sample may be carry-over from other donors' samples. V and J are TRBV6-8 and TRBJ1-2; D gene unclear. The sample was CD8+ T cells from cultured PBMCs, taken from culture after CMV antigen stimulation. The CDR3 protein is CASSYSWQSNYGYTF. The CDR3 DNA sequence: TGTGCCAGCAGTTACTCTTGGCAGAGCAACTATGGCTACACCTTC.